Listed here is a single T cell receptor beta chain. The antigen remains unidentified. The data were obtained in a study of cytomegalovirus exposure and HLA in healthy donors. In germline, CDR1 is SGHTS, CDR2 YDEGEE. This CDR3 is 18 amino acids long. V was pared by 3 bases and J by 0 bases, with 16 bases between. Broader study findings: Specificity of a few CMV-associated chains for CMV antigens was verified in vitro. The likely origin of a cluster of highly shared sequence variants was a sequencing artifact. A prior analysis recorded that most TCR beta V segments were productive about 90% or about 30% of the time.

A multiplex PCR was run with 60 Vbeta primers and 13 Jbeta primers. Sequencing used immunoSEQ multiplex PCR; TCRdb keeps in-frame clones, though not all of them. This sample has 190,000 or so clones, with 75% to 85% found just once. Healthy individuals who donated bone marrow served as the donors. Input material: PBMCs. This TCR was recovered from a woman between 50 and 59 years old in good health and CMV-seropositive. The genes are TRBV5-8 and TRBJ2-6, with D possibly being TRBD1 (7 bases). The CDR3 sequence: CASSSGDSAPSGANVLTF. For the CDR3, the DNA is TGTGCCAGCAGCTCGGGGGACAGCGCGCCCTCTGGGGCCAACGTCCTGACTTTC.